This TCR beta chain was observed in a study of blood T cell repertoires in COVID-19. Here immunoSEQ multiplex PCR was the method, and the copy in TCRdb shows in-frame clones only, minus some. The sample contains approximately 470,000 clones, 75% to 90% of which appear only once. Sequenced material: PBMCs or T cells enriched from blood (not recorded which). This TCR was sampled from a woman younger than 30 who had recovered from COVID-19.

CDR3 in DNA: TGCGCCAGCAGCCCTGTATCGGGACAGCACTACGAGCAGTACTTC. Protein product: CASSPVSGQHYEQYF. This chain joins TRBV5-1 and TRBJ2-7, with 7 bases that match TRBD1. Per germline, CDR1 SGHRS and CDR2 YFSETQ. The CDR3 runs to 15 residues. The V gene end was trimmed by 4 bases and the J gene end by 3 bases; junction bases not matched to a gene: 10.